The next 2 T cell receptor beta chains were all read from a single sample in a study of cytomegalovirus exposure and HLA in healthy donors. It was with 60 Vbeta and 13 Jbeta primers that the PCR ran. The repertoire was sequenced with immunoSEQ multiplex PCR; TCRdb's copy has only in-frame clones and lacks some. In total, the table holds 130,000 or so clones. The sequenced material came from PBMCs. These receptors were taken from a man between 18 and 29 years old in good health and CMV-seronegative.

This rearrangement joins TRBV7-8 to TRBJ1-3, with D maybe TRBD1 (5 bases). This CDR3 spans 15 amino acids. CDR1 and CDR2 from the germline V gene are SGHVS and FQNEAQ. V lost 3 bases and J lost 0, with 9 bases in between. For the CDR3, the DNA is TGTGCCAGCAGCTTTGGGGGACTCTCTGGAAACACCATATATTTT. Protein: CASSFGGLSGNTIYF.

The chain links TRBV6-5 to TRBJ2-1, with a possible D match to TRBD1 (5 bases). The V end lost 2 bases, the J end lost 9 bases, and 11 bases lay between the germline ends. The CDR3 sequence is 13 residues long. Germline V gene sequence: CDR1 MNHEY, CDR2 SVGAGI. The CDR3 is CASSYAGMGEQFF. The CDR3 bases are TGTGCCAGCAGTTACGCAGGGATGGGTGAGCAGTTCTTC.